These 7 T cell receptor beta chains were sequenced from one sample in a study of T cell clonality in common variable immunodeficiency. Measured with immunoSEQ multiplex PCR; TCRdb has only the in-frame clones, and not every one. This sample carries under 45,000 clones, none of them present only once. Sequencing used peripheral blood mononuclear cells. The receptors here all came from a person aged 18 to 75 in good health.

This clone was observed at least ten times. Read data end 3 residues before the CDR3 end; the end is taken from the germline J gene. The chain uses TRBV6-2 or TRBV6-3 and TRBJ2-7; D perhaps matches TRBD2 (5 bases). CDR1 and CDR2 (germline): MNHEY, SVGEGT. The CDR3 runs to 14 residues. Trimming shortened V by 7 bases and J by 1 base, and 14 bases separated the two germline ends. CDR3 amino acids: CASNPMRASYEQYF. The CDR3 bases that were read are TGTGCCAGCAATCCTATGCGGGCGTCCTACGAG.

This clone was found many times. The read ends 3 residues before the CDR3 terminus; that terminus is restored from the germline J gene. This chain joins TRBV5-5 and TRBJ1-5; TRBD1 matches at 9 bases. Looked up from germline, CDR1 is SGHKS and CDR2 is YYEKEE (reference sequence). V lost 2 bases to trimming and J lost 4 bases; unmatched junction nucleotides: 4. The CDR3 runs to 15 residues. The chain's CDR3 is CASSLTGGPNQPQHF. CDR3 bases read: TGTGCCAGCAGCTTAACAGGGGGCCCTAATCAGCCC.

The table lists this clone with many counts. Read coverage stops 3 residues before the CDR3 terminus; the germline J gene supplies the remainder. V gene TRBV18 combines with J gene TRBJ1-1; 10 nucleotides agree with TRBD1. J was trimmed by 4 bases and V by 2 bases; bases with no gene match: 4. Germline V CDR1 and CDR2: KGHSH, LQKENI. The CDR3 loop spans 15 amino acids. This chain's CDR3 is CASSPDRGRVTEAFF. Partial CDR3 DNA: TGTGCCAGCTCACCAGACAGGGGGCGGGTCACTGAA.

In its sample, this clone was seen a few times. The observed sequence ends 3 residues before the CDR3 terminus, with the missing tail filled in from the germline J gene. This rearrangement joins TRBV18 to TRBJ2-3; 8 bases fit TRBD1. CDR3 length: 15 residues. V shed 6 bases and J 2 bases; nucleotides not matched to a gene: 7. CDR1 KGHSH and CDR2 LQKENI come from the germline V gene. This CDR3 reads CASSLRTGLTDTQYF. CDR3 DNA, as far as it was read: TGTGCCAGCTCCCTTCGGACAGGGCTCACAGATACG.

This clone was detected ten times or more. The missing CDR3 end, 3 residues past where the read stops, is filled in from the germline J gene. This chain connects TRBV19 to TRBJ2-7, with TRBD1 matching 8 bases. Unmatched junction bases numbered 19, after V lost 7 bases and J lost 2 bases. The CDR3 length is 18 residues. Germline V gene sequence: CDR1 LNHDA, CDR2 SQIVND (reference sequence). The part of the CDR3 DNA that was read is TGTGCCAGTACCTCCGGACAGGGCCCCGCCGGCACAGCCTACGAG. It specifies CASTSGQGPAGTAYE. The complete CDR3 sequence is CASTSGQGPAGTAYEQYF.

Regarding this clone: The CDR3 end falls 3 residues outside the read, so it is completed with the germline J gene. This chain joins TRBV20-1 and TRBJ2-7, with unresolved D. V lost 6 bases to trimming and J lost 1 base, with 7 bases between them. Germline loops: CDR1 DFQATT, CDR2 SNEGSKA (reference sequence). The CDR3 totals 11 residues. The sequenced CDR3 bases are TGCAGTGCCTACGCGTCCTACGAG. Translation gives CSAYASYE. In full, the CDR3 reads CSAYASYEQYF.

In this sample, this clone turned up many times. The DNA ends 3 residues before the CDR3 does, and the rest of the CDR3 is filled in from the germline J gene. The J gene is TRBJ1-2, the V gene TRBV6-1, with 9 bases that match TRBD1. The J segment lost 2 bases and the V segment lost 1 base, leaving 2 bases of the junction unmatched. CDR3 length: 15 amino acids. Germline V gene data show CDR1 as MNHNS and CDR2 as SASEGT. The CDR3 reads CASSEEGTGNYGYTF. The CDR3 bases that were read are TGTGCCAGCAGTGAAGAGGGGACAGGGAACTATGGC.